This TCR beta chain was sequenced for a study of graft-versus-host responses after intestinal transplantation (dated by TCRdb to the early 2020s). Study-level background: The transplants that recipients received were multivisceral, liver-intestinal, or isolated intestinal. Rather than being sequenced by the commercial service, samples from a few later patients were sequenced in-house on an Illumina MiSeq and processed with MiXCR. Anti-thymocyte globulin induction was given to all recipients, followed by maintenance tacrolimus and steroids for approximately 3 years. Bulk TCR-beta CDR3 sequencing was used to track graft-versus-host and host-versus-graft alloreactive T cell clones in the graft, circulation and bone marrow after intestinal transplantation. A cohort of 24 intestinal transplant recipients, including one retransplant, was enrolled, and 3 patients lacking pretransplant specimens were excluded. To identify alloreactive clones, pre-transplant mixed lymphocyte reaction products were sequenced and compared with unstimulated pre-transplant donor and recipient T cells. A peak of at least 4% donor T cells among recipient peripheral blood mononuclear cells was the definition used for donor T cell macrochimerism.

A note on this clone: This clone's antigen is unknown. Base quality data are lacking; no much larger clone is found one base away.

The protocol used for the library was the immunoSEQ multiplex PCR assay. For most patients, genomic DNA was isolated with the Qiagen DNeasy Blood and Tissue Kit and shipped frozen to Adaptive Biotechnologies for TCR sequencing. High-throughput TCR-beta CDR3 sequencing of genomic DNA from most patients was performed by Adaptive Biotechnologies. On the authors' methods: TCR sequencing data were retrieved from Adaptive's ImmunoSEQ software for some 17 patients, whereas three other patients were processed with MiXCR and VDJtools. CD4 versus CD8 sorting errors were corrected by removing sequences found in both subsets at a frequency ratio below 5:1. CDR3 nucleotide sequences shared between donor and recipient were removed because the origin of such sequences could not be assigned. Alloreactive clones required at least 2-fold expansion over unstimulated cells and minimum CFSE-low frequency of 0.002% (template counts) or 0.001% (read counts). Mappable clones were those detected in sequenced pre-transplant spleen, lymph node, or MLR CFSE-low populations of the donor or recipient. Cumulative frequency of alloreactive clones was calculated as a percentage of all sequences weighted by copy number. TCRdb took this table from immuneACCESS and kept in-frame rearrangements with V and J called. Such tables lack part of the clones; where checked against another copy, unresolved V genes explain under half of the gap, and the rest is unexplained. V, J and clone size are taken as reported in that table, and D and trimming were inferred from the DNA itself. Across this sample there are some 62,000 clones, with 90% seen only once. About 1.7% of the sample is held by the ten biggest clonotypes.

Overall results and qualifications from the work: GvH clones turned up in recipient bone marrow, with some appearing earlier in ileal mucosa or blood, a pattern consistent with an intestinal mucosal origin. Conclusions were limited by the relatively low number and heterogeneity of intestinal transplant patients. In patients with donor T cell macrochimerism, the allografts had high GvH to HvG T cell clonal ratios. Early after transplant, peak levels of circulating GvH clones were associated with declines in HvG clones.

Counted from cysteine to phenylalanine, this CDR3 has 16 amino acids. Only the CDR3 region is kept as DNA, spanning 48 bases read in frame from base 1. CDR1 and CDR2, looked up from the germline V gene, are SGDLS and YYNGEE. Trimming takes 4 bases from V and 3 bases from J, and the germline ends sit 19 bases apart. The sample's time point label, decoded: cells obtained before transplantation from donor or recipient. CD3+CD4+ and CD3+CD8+ populations were FACS-sorted from unstimulated pre-transplant donor and recipient cells taken from spleen or lymph nodes. Sequences were derived from unstimulated CD8+ T cells sorted from spleen or lymph node cells, sampled before transplant. The sequence was obtained from a human donor who was the organ donor for an intestinal transplant. The receptor chain draws on TRBV9 and TRBJ1-1; the D region possibly corresponds to TRBD1 (5 bases align). CDR3 loop: CASSHTKGTGDTEAFF. The DNA reads TGTGCCAGCAGCCATACCAAGGGGACGGGAGACACTGAAGCTTTCTTT. The reference TRBV9 and TRBJ1-1 proteins fill in what lies around the CDR3, so the full variable domain reads DSGVTQTPKHLITATGQRVTLRCSPRSGDLSVYWYQQSLDQGLQFLIQYYNGEERAKGNILERFSAQQFPDLHSELNLSSLELGDSALYFCASSHTKGTGDTEAFFGQGTRLTVV.